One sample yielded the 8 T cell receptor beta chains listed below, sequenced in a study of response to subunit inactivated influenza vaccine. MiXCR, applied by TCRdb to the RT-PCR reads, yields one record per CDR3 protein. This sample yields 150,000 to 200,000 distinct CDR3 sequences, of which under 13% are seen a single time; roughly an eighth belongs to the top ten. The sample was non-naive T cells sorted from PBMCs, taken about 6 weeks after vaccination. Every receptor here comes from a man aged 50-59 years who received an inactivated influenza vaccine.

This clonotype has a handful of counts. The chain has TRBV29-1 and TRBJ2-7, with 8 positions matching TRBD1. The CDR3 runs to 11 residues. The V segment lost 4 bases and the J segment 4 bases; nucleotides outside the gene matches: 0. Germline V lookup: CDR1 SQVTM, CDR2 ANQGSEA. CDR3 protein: CSVGTGYEQYF. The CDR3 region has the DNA TGCAGCGTTGGGACAGGGTACGAGCAGTACTTC.

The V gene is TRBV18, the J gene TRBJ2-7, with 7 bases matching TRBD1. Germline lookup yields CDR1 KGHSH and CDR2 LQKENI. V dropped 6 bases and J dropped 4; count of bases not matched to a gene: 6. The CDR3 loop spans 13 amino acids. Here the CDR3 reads CASSSPTGYEQYF. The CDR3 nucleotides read TGTGCCAGCTCCTCCCCGACAGGGTACGAGCAGTACTTC.

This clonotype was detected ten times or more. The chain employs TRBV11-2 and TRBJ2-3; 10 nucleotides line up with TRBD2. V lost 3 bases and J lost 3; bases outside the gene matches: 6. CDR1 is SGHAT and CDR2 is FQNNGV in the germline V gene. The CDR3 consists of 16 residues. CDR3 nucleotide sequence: TGTGCCAGCAGCTTTCTAGCGGGGGTTGTGACAGATACGCAGTATTTT. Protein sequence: CASSFLAGVVTDTQYF.

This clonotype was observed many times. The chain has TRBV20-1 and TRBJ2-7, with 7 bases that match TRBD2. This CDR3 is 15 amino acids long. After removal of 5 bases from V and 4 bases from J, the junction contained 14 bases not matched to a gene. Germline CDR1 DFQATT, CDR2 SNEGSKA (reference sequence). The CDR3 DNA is TGCAGTGCTGGAGGAAGTGCCGGGAGGACTTACGAGCAGTACTTC. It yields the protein CSAGGSAGRTYEQYF.

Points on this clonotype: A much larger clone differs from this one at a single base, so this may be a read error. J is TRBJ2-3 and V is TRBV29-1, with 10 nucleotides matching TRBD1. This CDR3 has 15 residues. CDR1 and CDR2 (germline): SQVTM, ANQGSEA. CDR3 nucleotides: TGCAGCGTCGAAGACAGGGGGCGAGATACAGATAAGCAGTATTTT. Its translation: CSVEDRGRDTDKQYF.

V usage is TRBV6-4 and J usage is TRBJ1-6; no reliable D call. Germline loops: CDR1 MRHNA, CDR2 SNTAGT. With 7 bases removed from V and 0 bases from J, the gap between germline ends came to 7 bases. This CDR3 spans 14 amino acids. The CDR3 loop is CASKQSSYNSPLHF. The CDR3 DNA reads TGTGCCAGCAAACAAAGCTCCTATAATTCACCCCTCCACTTT.

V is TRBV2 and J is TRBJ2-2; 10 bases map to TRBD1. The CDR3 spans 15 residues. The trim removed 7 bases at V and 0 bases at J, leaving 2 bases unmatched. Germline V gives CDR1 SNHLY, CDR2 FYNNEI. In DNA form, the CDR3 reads TGTGCCAGCACGGGACAGGGGACGAACACCGGGGAGCTGTTTTTT. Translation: CASTGQGTNTGELFF.

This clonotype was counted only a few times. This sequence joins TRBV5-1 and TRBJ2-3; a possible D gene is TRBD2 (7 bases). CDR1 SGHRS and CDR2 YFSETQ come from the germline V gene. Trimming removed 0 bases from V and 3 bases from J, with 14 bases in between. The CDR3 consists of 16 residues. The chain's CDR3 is CASSLVGGGRTDTQYF. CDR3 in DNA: TGCGCCAGCAGCTTGGTTGGCGGGGGCCGGACAGATACGCAGTATTTT.